Only one count was recorded for the clone carrying this T cell receptor beta chain. Its antigen is still unknown. The sample belongs to a study of TIL therapy for anti-PD-1-resistant metastatic lung cancer. About the study: Progressing patients received lymphodepletion, expanded TIL infusion and IL-2. Tumors had a median PD-L1 proportion score of around 6%.

The immunoSEQ assay was v3. Measured with immunoSEQ multiplex PCR; TCRdb has only the in-frame clones, and not every one. The sample carries about 52,000 clones, 79% recorded once. Time point described: pre-treatment sample, taken before nivolumab and TIL therapy. Regarding the study as a whole: Treatment-naive, never-smoker and oncogene-addicted patients were overrepresented in this highly selected cohort. TIL clonotype persistence in blood showed no apparent association with response.

The CDR3 consists of 14 residues. CDR1 is LNHDA, CDR2 SQIVND, per germline (reference sequence). The V gene lost 5 bases and the J gene lost 7 bases, with 12 bases spanning the gap. The clonotype was recovered from a woman aged 25 to 80 with non-small cell lung cancer. The specimen was blood, collected at baseline. The rearrangement uses TRBV19 and TRBJ1-6; the D gene is possibly TRBD1 (5 bases). The CDR3: CASSSGRGNSPLHF. The CDR3 coding sequence is TGTGCCAGTAGTTCGGGACGGGGAAATTCACCCCTCCACTTT.